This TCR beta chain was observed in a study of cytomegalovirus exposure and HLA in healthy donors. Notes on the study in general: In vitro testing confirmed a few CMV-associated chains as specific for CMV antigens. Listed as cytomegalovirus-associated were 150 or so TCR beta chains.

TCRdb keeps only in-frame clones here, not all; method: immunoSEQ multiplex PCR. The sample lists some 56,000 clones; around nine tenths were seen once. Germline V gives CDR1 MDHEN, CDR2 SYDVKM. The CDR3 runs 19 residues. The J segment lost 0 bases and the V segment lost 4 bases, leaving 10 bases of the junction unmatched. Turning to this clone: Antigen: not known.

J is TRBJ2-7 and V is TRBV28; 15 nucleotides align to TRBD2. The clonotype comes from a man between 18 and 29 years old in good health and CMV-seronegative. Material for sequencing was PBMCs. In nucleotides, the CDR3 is TGTGCCAGCAGTTCTTCCCCGGGACTAGCGGGAGGCCCCTCCTACGAGCAGTACTTC. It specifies CASSSSPGLAGGPSYEQYF.